The 11 T cell receptor beta chains given below trace back to one sample, sequenced in a study of cytomegalovirus exposure and HLA in healthy donors. The study ran its PCR with 60 Vbeta and 13 Jbeta primers. The repertoire was sequenced with immunoSEQ multiplex PCR; TCRdb's copy has only in-frame clones and lacks some. The data show under 150,000 clones, approximately 80% seen once. Sequenced input: PBMCs. These TCRs come from a woman aged 50 to 65 in good health and CMV-seropositive.

In this sample, this clone turned up a few times. The J gene is TRBJ1-4, the V gene TRBV6-4; 8 bases map to TRBD1. The V and J ends lost 6 bases and 3 bases, in that order; junction bases with no gene match: 3. This CDR3 contains 14 residues. Germline values: CDR1 MRHNA, CDR2 SNTAGT. CDR3 sequence reads: CASRGTGPNEKLFF. The CDR3 DNA sequence: TGTGCCAGCAGGGGGACAGGTCCTAATGAAAAACTGTTTTTT.

This clone was detected only a few times. The genes are TRBV5-4 and TRBJ1-2, with a tentative D call TRBD1 (5 bases). The germline V gene has CDR1 SGHNT and CDR2 YYREEE (reference sequence). CDR3 length equals 13 residues. Trimming took off 0 bases at V and 8 bases at J, with 11 bases between the two ends. DNA for the CDR3: TGTGCCAGCAGCTTGGATCCAGGGTCCGGCTACACCTTC. The encoded protein is CASSLDPGSGYTF.

This chain uses TRBV5-6 with TRBJ2-7; tentatively, D is TRBD1 (6 bases). The CDR3 has 13 amino acids. CDR1 is SGHDT and CDR2 is YYEEEE in the germline V gene. V was shortened by 2 bases and J by 1 base, with 7 bases between the two germline ends. The CDR3 DNA reads TGTGCCAGCAGCTTTGGACAGTCCTACGAGCAGTACTTC. It encodes CASSFGQSYEQYF.

This chain connects TRBV28 to TRBJ1-3; D remains ambiguous. Trimming took off 5 bases at V and 2 bases at J, with 10 bases between the two ends. The CDR3 contains 14 residues. Germline V lookup: CDR1 MDHEN, CDR2 SYDVKM. The CDR3 spells CASSPQQTGNTIYF. The CDR3 bases are TGTGCCAGCAGTCCACAGCAGACTGGAAACACCATATATTTT.

The chain links TRBV28 to TRBJ1-3; D call uncertain. Trimming took 1 base from V and 3 from J, leaving 4 bases between them. CDR3 length: 13 residues. Per germline, CDR1 MDHEN and CDR2 SYDVKM. CDR3 DNA sequence: TGTGCCAGCAGTTTATCCAATGGAAACACCATATATTTT. As protein: CASSLSNGNTIYF. The full variable domain, its missing parts supplied by reference TRBV28 and TRBJ1-3, is DVKVTQSSRYLVKRTGEKVFLECVQDMDHENMFWYRQDPGLGLRLIYFSYDVKMKEKGDIPEGYSVSREKKERFSLILESASTNQTSMYLCASSLSNGNTIYFGEGSWLTVV.

The chain employs TRBV29-1 and TRBJ2-3; 10 bases agree with TRBD1. The CDR3 runs 16 residues. Germline V gives CDR1 SQVTM, CDR2 ANQGSEA. V lost 2 bases and J lost 6; bases outside the gene matches: 11. CDR3 residues: CSVEFWDRGRGDTQYF. The CDR3 coding sequence is TGCAGCGTTGAATTTTGGGACAGGGGTAGAGGGGATACGCAGTATTTT.

The chain has TRBV30 and TRBJ2-1; D is possibly TRBD2 (6 bases). This CDR3 comprises 13 residues. CDR1 GTSNPN and CDR2 SVGIG come from the germline V gene (reference sequence). V was clipped by 0 bases and J by 5 bases, with 8 bases between them. In nucleotides, the CDR3 is TGTGCCTGGAGTGTAGGGAGGAACAATGAGCAGTTCTTC. As protein: CAWSVGRNNEQFF.

CDR3 residues: CAWRRQGIIGSPLHF. DNA for the CDR3: TGTGCCTGGAGGCGACAGGGGATAATAGGTTCACCCCTCCACTTT. The V call is TRBV30, the J call TRBJ1-6, with 8 bases lining up with TRBD1. CDR1 is GTSNPN, CDR2 SVGIG, per germline (reference sequence). The CDR3 runs to 15 residues. J gave up 9 bases and V 3 bases, and 10 bases lay outside the gene matches.

A single count supports this clone. The V and J genes are TRBV29-1 and TRBJ2-7; 7 bases agree with TRBD1. V gave up 1 base and J gave up 6 bases; unmatched junction bases: 6. The CDR3 sequence is 13 residues long. CDR1 and CDR2 (germline): SQVTM, ANQGSEA. The CDR3 loop is CSVEGGGQFEQYF. CDR3 in DNA: TGCAGCGTTGAAGGAGGGGGACAGTTCGAGCAGTACTTC.

The chain is built from TRBV5-4 and TRBJ1-1; 11 bases map to TRBD1. The junction had 5 bases not matched to a gene; V was cut back by 4 bases and J by 3 bases. This CDR3 has 15 amino acids. CDR1 and CDR2 from the germline V gene are SGHNT and YYREEE (reference sequence). The CDR3 reads CASSAGQGAYTEAFF. For the CDR3, the DNA is TGTGCCAGCAGCGCTGGACAGGGGGCCTACACTGAAGCTTTCTTT.

This clone is a singleton in its sample. J is TRBJ1-1 and V is TRBV29-1; no reliable D call. Germline V CDR1 and CDR2: SQVTM, ANQGSEA. This CDR3 spans 13 amino acids. Trimming cost V 7 bases and J 0 bases, with 12 bases left between them. This CDR3 reads CSAPGQMNTEAFF. The CDR3 region has the DNA TGCAGCGCCCCTGGGCAGATGAACACTGAAGCTTTCTTT. Filled out from reference TRBV29-1 and TRBJ1-1, the complete variable domain reads SAVISQKPSRDICQRGTSLTIQCQVDSQVTMMFWYRQQPGQSLTLIATANQGSEATYESGFVIDKFPISRPNLTFSTLTVSNMSPEDSSIYLCSAPGQMNTEAFFGQGTRLTVV.